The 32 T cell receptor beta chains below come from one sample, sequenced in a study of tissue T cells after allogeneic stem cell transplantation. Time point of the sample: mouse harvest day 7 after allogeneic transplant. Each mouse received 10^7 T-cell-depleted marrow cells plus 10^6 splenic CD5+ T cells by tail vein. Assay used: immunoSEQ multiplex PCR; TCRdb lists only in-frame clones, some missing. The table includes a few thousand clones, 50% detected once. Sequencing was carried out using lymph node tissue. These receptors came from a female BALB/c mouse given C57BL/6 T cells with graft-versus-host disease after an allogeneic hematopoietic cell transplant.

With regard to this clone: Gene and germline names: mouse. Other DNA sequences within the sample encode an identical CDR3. CDR3 protein: CASSSTGGYAEQFF. CDR3 DNA (partial): TGTGCCAGCAGCTCGACAGGGGGCTATGCTGAGCAGTTC. This chain connects TRBV3 to TRBJ2-1, with 9 bases that match TRBD1. The sequenced fragment ends 1 residue before the CDR3 boundary, so the rest is inferred from the germline J gene. The CDR3 has 14 residues. With V trimmed by 4 bases and J by 3 bases, 1 base remained unmatched. Looked up from germline, CDR1 is SNHLY and CDR2 is FYNGKV (reference sequence).

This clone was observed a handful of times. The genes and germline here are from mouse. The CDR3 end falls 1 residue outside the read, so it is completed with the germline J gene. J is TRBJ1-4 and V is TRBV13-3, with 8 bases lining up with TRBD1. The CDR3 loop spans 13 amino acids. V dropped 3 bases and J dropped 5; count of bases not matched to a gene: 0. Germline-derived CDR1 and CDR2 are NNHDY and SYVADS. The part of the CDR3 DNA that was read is TGTGCCAGCAGTGGACAGGGGAACGAAAGATTATTT. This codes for CASSGQGNERLF. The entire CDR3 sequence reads CASSGQGNERLFF.

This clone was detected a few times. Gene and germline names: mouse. CDR3 residues: CASSLGRYQDTQYF. Incomplete CDR3 DNA: TGTGCCAGCAGCTTAGGGAGATACCAAGACACCCAGTAC. This rearrangement joins TRBV3 to TRBJ2-5, with D unresolved. The read terminates 1 residue ahead of where the CDR3 ends, so the germline J gene completes it. The CDR3 consists of 14 residues. V lost 1 base to trimming and J lost 1 base, with 6 bases between them. The germline V gene encodes CDR1 SNHLY and CDR2 FYNGKV (reference sequence).

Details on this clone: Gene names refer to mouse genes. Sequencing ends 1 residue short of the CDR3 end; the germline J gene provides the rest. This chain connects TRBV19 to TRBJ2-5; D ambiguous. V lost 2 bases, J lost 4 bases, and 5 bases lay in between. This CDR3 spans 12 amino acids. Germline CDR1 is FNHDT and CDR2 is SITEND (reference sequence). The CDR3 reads CASSITKDTQYF. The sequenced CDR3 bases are TGTGCCAGCAGTATTACAAAAGACACCCAGTAC.

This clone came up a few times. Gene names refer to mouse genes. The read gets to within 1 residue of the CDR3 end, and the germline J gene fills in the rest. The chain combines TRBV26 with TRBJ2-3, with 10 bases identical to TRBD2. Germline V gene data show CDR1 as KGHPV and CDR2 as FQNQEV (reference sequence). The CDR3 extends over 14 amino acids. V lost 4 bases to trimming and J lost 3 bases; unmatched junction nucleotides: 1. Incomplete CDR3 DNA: TGTGCCAGCAGTCCCTGGGGGGGCGCAGAAACGCTGTAT. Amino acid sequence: CASSPWGGAETLY. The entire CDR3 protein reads CASSPWGGAETLYF.

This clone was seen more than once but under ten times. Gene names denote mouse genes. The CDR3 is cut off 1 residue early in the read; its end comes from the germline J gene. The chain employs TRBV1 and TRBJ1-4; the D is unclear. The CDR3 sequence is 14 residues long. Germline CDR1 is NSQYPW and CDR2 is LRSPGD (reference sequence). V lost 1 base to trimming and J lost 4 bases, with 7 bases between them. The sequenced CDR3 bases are TGCACCTGCAGTGCAGGTAAGAACAACGAAAGATTATTT. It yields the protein CTCSAGKNNERLF. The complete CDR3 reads CTCSAGKNNERLFF.

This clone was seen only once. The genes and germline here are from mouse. The sequenced CDR3 bases are TGTGCCAGCAGATACTGGGGGAAGAAAGACACCCAGTAC. It yields the protein CASRYWGKKDTQY. The whole CDR3 is CASRYWGKKDTQYF. This chain uses TRBV13-1 with TRBJ2-5, with TRBD2 matching 8 bases. With the read ending 1 residue before the CDR3 end, the germline J gene is used to fill in that end. Germline lookup yields CDR1 NSHNY and CDR2 SYGAGN. The length of the CDR3 is 14 residues. J was trimmed by 4 bases and V by 5 bases; bases with no gene match: 6.

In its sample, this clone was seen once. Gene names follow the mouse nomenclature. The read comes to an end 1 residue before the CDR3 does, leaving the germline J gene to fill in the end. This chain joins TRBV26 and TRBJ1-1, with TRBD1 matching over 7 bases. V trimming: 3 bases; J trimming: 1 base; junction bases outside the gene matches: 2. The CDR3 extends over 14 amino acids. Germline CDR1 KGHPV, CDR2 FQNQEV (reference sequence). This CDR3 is CASSLHRGNTEVFF. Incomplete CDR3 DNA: TGTGCCAGCAGTCTCCACAGGGGAAACACAGAAGTCTTC.

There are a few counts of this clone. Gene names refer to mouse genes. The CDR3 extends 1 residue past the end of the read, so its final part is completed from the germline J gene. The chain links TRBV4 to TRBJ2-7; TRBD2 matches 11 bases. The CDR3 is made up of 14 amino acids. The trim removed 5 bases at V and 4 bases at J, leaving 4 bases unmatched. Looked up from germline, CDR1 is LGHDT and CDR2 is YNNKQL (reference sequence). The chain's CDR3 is CASSPGLGVYEQYF. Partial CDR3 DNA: TGTGCCAGCAGCCCGGGACTGGGGGTTTATGAACAGTAC.

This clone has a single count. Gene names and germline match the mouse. CDR3: CASSLGVQNTLYF. The CDR3 DNA, read in part, is TGTGCCAGCAGCTTAGGGGTTCAAAACACCTTGTAC. The chain carries TRBV3 and TRBJ2-4; D unclear. With the read ending 1 residue before the CDR3 end, the germline J gene is used to fill in that end. The V end was cut by 1 base, the J end by 2 bases, with 4 bases between. The CDR3 has 13 residues. CDR1 and CDR2 (germline): SNHLY, FYNGKV (reference sequence).

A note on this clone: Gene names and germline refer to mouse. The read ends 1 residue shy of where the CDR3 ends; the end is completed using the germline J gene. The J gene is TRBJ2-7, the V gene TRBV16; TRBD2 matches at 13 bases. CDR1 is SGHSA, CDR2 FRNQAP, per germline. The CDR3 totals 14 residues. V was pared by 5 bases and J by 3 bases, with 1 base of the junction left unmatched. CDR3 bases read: TGTGCAAGCAGCCGGGACTGGGGGGGCTATGAACAGTAC. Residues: CASSRDWGGYEQY. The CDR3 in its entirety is CASSRDWGGYEQYF. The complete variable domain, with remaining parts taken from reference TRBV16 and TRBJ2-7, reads NAGVIQTPRHKVTGKGQEATLWCEPISGHSAVFWYRQTIVQGLEFLTYFRNQAPIDDSGMPKERFSAQMPNQSHSTLKIQSTQPQDSAVYLCASSRDWGGYEQYFGPGTRLTVL.

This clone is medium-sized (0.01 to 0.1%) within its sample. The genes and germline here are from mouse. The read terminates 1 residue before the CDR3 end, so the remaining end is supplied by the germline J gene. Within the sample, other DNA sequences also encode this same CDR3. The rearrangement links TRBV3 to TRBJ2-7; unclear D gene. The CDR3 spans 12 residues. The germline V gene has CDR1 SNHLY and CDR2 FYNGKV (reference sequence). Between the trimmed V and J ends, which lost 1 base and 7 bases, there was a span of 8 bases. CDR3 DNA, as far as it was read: TGTGCCAGCAGCTTAGGGGGAGGGGAACAGTAC. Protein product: CASSLGGGEQY. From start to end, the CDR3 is CASSLGGGEQYF.

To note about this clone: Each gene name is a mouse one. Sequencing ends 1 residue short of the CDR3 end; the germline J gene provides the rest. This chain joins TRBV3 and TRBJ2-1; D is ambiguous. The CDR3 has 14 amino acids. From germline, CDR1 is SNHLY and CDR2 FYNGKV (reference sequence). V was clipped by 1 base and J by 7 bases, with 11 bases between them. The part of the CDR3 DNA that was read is TGTGCCAGCAGCTTAGAGGCTGGTCGGGCTGAGCAGTTC. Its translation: CASSLEAGRAEQF. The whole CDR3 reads CASSLEAGRAEQFF.

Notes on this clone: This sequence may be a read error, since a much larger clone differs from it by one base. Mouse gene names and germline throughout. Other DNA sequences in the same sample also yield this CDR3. CDR3 bases read: TGTGCCAGCGGTGAGAGGGCGGTAAACTCCGACTACACC. Translating it yields CASGERAVNSDYT. The whole CDR3 reads CASGERAVNSDYTF. The chain is built from TRBV13-2 and TRBJ1-2; D unresolved. The read falls 1 residue short of the CDR3 end, and the missing part is taken from the germline J gene. V was trimmed by 2 bases and J by 1 base, leaving 9 bases between them. This CDR3 region has 14 residues. Germline V gene lookup returns CDR1 NNHNN and CDR2 SYGAGS (reference sequence).

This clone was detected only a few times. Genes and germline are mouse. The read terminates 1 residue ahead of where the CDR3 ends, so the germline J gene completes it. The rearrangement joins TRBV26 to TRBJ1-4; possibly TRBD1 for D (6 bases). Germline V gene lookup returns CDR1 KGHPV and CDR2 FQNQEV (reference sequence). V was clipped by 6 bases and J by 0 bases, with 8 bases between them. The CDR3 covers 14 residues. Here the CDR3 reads CASRGTFSNERLFF. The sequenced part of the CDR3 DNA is TGTGCCAGCAGAGGGACATTTTCCAACGAAAGATTATTT.

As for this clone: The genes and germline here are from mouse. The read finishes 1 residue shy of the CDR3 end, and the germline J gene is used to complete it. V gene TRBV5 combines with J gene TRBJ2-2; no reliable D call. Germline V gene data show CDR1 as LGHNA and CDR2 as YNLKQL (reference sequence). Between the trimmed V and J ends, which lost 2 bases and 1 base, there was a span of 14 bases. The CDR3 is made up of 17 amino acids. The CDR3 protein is CASSQSFGLLNTGQLYF. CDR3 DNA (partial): TGTGCCAGCAGCCAAAGCTTTGGGCTGTTAAACACCGGGCAGCTCTAC.

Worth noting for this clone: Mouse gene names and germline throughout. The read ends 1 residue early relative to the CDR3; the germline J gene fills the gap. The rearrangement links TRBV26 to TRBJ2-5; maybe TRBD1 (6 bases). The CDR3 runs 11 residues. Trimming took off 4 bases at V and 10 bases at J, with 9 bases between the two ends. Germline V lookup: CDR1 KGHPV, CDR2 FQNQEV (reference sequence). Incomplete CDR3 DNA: TGTGCCAGCAGTCCACAGGGTCCCCAGTAC. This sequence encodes CASSPQGPQY. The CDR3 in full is CASSPQGPQYF.

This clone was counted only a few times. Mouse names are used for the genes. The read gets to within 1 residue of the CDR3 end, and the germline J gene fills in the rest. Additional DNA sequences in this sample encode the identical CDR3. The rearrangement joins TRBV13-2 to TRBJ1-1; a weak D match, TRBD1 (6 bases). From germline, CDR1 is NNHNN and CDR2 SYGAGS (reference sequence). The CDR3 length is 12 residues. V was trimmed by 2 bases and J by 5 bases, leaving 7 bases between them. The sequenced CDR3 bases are TGTGCCAGCGGTGAGGGACAAACAGAAGTCTTC. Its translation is CASGEGQTEVF. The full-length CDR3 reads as CASGEGQTEVFF.

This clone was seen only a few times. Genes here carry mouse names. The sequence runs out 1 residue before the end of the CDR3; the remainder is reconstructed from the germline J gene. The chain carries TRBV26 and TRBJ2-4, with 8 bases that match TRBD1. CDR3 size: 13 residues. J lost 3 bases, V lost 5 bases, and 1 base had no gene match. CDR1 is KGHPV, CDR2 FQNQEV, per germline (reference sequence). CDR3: CASSWTGQNTLYF. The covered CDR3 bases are TGTGCCAGCAGTTGGACAGGGCAAAACACCTTGTAC.

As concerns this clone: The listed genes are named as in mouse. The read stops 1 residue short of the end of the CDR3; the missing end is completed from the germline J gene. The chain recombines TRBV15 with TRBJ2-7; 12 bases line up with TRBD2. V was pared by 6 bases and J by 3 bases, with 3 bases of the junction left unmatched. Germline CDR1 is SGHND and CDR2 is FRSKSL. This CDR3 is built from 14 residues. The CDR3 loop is CASRGLGGNYEQYF. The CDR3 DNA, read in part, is TGTGCCAGCAGGGGACTGGGGGGTAACTATGAACAGTAC.

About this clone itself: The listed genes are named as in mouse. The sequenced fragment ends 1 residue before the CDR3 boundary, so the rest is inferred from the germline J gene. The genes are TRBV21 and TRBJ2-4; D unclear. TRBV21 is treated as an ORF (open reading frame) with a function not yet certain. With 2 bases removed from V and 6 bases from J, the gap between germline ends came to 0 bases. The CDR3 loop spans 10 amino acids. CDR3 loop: CASSQNTLYF. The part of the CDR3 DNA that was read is TGTGCTAGCAGTCAAAACACCTTGTAC.

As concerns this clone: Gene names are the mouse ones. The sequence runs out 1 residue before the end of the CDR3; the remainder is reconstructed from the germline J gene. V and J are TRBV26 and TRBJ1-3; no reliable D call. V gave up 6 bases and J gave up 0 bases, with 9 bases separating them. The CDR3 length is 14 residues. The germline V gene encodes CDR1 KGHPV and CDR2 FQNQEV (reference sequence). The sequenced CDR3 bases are TGTGCCAGCAGCCTCGGGATTTCTGGAAATACGCTCTAT. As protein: CASSLGISGNTLY. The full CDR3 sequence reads CASSLGISGNTLYF.

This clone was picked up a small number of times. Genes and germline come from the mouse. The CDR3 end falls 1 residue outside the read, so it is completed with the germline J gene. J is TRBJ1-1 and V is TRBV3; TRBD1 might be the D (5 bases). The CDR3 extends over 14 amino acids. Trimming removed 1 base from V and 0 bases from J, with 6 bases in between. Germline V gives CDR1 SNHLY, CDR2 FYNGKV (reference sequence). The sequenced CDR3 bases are TGTGCCAGCAGCTTAGACAGGTCAAACACAGAAGTCTTC. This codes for CASSLDRSNTEVF. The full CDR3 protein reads CASSLDRSNTEVFF.

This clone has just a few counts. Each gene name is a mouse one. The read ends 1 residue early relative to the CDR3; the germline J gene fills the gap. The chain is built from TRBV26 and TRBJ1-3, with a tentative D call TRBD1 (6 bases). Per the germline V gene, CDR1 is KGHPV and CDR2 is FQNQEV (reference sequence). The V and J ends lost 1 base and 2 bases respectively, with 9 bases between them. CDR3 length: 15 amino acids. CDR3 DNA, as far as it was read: TGTGCCAGCAGTCTGTTGGGGGCGCCTGGAAATACGCTCTAT. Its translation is CASSLLGAPGNTLY. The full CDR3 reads CASSLLGAPGNTLYF.

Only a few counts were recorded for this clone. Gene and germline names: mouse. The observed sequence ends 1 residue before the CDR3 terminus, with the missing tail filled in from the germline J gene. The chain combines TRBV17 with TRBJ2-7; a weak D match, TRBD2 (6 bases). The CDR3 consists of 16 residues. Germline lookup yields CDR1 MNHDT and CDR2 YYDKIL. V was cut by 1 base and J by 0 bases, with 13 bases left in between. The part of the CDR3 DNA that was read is TGTGCTAGCAGTAGAGGGGCCTGGGGTCCCTCCTATGAACAGTAC. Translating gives CASSRGAWGPSYEQY. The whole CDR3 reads CASSRGAWGPSYEQYF.

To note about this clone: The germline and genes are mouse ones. CDR3 region: CASSLTDSQNTLYF. The sequenced CDR3 bases are TGTGCCAGCAGTCTCACGGACAGTCAAAACACCTTGTAC. J is TRBJ2-4 and V is TRBV26, with D hard to call. Read coverage stops 1 residue before the CDR3 terminus; the germline J gene supplies the remainder. V lost 3 bases to trimming and J lost 0 bases, with 7 bases between them. The CDR3 runs 14 residues. Germline V gives CDR1 KGHPV, CDR2 FQNQEV (reference sequence). Together with reference TRBV26 and TRBJ2-4, the CDR3 gives the full variable domain: NSKVIQTPRYLVKGQGQKAKMRCIPEKGHPVVFWYQQNKNNEFKFLINFQNQEVLQQIDMTEKRFSAECPSNSPCSLEIQSSEAGDSALYLCASSLTDSQNTLYFGAGTRLSVL.

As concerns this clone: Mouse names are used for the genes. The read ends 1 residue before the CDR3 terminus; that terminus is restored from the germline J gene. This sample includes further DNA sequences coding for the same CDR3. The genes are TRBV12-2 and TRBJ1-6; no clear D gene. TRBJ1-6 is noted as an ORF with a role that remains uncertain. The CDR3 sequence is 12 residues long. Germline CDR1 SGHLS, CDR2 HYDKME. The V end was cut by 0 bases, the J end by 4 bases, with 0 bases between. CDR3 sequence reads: CASSLYNSPLYF. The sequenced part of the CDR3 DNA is TGTGCCAGCTCTCTCTATAATTCGCCCCTCTAC.

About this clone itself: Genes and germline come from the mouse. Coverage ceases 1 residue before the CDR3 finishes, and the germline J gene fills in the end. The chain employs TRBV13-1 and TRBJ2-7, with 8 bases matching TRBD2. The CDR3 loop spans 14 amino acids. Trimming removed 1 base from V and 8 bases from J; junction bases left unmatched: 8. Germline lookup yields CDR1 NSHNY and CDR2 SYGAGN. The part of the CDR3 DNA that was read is TGTGCCAGCAGTGATAGTGGGGGGGTGGGCCAACAGTAC. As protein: CASSDSGGVGQQY. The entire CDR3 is CASSDSGGVGQQYF.

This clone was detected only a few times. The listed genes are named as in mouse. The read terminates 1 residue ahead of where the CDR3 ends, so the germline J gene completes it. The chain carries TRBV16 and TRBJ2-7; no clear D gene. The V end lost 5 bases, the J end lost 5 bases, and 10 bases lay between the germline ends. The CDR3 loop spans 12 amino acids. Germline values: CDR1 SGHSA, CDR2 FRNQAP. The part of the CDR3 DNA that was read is TGTGCAAGCAGCCCGGGCGGGAATGAACAGTAC. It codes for CASSPGGNEQY. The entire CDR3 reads CASSPGGNEQYF.

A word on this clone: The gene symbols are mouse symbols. Here the CDR3 reads CASSSGGYTEVFF. CDR3 DNA (partial): TGTGCCAGCAGTTCAGGGGGCTACACAGAAGTCTTC. V is TRBV26 and J is TRBJ1-1, with TRBD1 matching 8 bases. Read data end 1 residue before the CDR3 end; the end is taken from the germline J gene. Germline V gene sequence: CDR1 KGHPV, CDR2 FQNQEV (reference sequence). The CDR3 totals 13 residues. The J segment lost 3 bases and the V segment lost 5 bases, leaving 2 bases of the junction unmatched.

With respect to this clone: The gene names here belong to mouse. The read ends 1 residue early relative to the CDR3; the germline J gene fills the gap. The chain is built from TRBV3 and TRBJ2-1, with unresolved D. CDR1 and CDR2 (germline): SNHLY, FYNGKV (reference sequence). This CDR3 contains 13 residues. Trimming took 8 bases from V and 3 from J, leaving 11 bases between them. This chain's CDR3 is CASAPTPYAEQFF. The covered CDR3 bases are TGTGCCAGCGCACCGACACCCTATGCTGAGCAGTTC.

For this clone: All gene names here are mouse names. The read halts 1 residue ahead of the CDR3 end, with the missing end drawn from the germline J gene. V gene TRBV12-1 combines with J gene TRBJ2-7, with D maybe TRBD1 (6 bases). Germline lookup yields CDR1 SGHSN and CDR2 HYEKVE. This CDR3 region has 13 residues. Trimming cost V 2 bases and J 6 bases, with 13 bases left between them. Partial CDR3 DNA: TGTGCCAGCTCTCGCTCACAGGGAACTGAACAGTAC. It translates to CASSRSQGTEQY. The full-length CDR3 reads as CASSRSQGTEQYF.